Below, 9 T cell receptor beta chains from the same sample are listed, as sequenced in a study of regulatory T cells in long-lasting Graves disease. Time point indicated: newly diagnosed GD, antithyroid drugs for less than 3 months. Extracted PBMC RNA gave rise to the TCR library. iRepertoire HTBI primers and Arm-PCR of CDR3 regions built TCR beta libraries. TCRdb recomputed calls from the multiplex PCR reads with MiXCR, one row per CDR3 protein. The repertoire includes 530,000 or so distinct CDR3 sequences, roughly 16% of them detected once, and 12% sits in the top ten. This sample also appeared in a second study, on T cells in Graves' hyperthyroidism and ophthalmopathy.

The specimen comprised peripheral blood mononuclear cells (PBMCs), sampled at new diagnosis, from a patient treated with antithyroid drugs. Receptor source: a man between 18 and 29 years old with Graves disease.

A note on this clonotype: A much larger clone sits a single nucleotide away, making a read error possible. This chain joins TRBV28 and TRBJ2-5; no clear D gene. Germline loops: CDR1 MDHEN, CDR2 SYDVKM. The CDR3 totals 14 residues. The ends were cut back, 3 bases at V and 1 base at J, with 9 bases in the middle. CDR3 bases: TGTGCCAGCAGTTTGGATCAGCTCCAAGAGACCCAGTACTTC. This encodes CASSLDQLQETQYF.

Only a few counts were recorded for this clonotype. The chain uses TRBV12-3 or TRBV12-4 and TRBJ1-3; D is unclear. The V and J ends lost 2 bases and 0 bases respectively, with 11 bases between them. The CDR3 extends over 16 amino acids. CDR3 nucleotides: TGTGCCAGCAGTTTAACTGAGTGGGGCTCTGGAAACACCATATATTTT. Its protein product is CASSLTEWGSGNTIYF.

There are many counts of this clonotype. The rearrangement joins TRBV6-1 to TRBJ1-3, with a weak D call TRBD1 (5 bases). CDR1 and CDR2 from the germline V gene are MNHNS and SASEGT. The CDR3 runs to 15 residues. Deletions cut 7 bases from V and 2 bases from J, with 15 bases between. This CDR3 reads CASTSGVYPGNTIYF. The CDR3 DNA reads TGTGCCAGCACCTCGGGGGTTTATCCTGGAAACACCATATATTTT.

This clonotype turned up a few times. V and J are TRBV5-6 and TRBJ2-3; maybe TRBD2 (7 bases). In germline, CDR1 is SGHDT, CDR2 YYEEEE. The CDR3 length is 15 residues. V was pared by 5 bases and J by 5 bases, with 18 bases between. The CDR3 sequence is CASSLGGARGDTQYF. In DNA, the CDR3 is TGTGCCAGCAGTCTGGGGGGGGCCCGTGGAGATACGCAGTATTTT.

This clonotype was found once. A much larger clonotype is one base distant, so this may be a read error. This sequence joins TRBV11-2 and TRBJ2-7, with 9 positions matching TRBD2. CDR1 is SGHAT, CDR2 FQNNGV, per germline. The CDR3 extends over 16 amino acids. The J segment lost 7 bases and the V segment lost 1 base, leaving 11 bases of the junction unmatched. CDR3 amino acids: CASSLVAGGSRDEQYF. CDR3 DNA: TGTGCCAGCAGCTTAGTGGCGGGAGGGAGTAGGGATGAGCAGTACTTC.

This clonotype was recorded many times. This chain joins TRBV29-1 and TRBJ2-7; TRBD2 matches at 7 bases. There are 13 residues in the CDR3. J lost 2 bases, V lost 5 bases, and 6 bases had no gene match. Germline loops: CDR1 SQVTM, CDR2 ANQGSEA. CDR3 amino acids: CSVSGGSPYEQYF. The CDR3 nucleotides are TGCAGCGTTTCCGGCGGGAGTCCCTACGAGCAGTACTTC.

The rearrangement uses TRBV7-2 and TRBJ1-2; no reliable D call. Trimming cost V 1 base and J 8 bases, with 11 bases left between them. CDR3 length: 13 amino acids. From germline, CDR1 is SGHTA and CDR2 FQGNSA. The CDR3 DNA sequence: TGTGCCAGCAGCTTAGTTTCCCTGATCGGCTACACCTTC. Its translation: CASSLVSLIGYTF.

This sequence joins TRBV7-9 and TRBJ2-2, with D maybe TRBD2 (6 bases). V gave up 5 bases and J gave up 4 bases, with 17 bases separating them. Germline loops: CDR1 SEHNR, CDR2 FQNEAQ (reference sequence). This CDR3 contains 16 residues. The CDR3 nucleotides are TGTGCCAGCAGCGTCTACGGGGGAGCGGTCACCGGGGAGCTGTTTTTT. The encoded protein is CASSVYGGAVTGELFF.

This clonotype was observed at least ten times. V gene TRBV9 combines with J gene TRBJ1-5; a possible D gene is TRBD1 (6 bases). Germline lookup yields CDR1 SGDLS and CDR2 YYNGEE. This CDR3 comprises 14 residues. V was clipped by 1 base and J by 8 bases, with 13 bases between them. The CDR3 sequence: CASSVQGNDEPQHF. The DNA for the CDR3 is TGTGCCAGCAGCGTACAGGGGAATGATGAGCCCCAGCATTTT.